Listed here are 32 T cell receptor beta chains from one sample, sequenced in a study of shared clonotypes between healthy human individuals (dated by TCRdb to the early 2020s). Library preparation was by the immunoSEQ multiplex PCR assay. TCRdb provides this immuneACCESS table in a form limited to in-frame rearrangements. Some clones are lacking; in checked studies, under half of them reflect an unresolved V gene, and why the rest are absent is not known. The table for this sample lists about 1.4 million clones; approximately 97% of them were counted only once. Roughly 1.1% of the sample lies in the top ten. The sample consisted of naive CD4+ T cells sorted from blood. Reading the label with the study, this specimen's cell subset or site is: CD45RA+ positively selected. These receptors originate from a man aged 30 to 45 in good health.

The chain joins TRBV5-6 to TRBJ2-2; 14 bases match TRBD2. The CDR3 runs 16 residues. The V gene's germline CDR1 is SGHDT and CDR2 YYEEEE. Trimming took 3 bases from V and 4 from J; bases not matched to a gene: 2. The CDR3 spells CASSWGTSGSTGELFF. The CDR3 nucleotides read TGTGCCAGCAGCTGGGGGACTAGCGGGAGCACCGGGGAGCTGTTTTTT.

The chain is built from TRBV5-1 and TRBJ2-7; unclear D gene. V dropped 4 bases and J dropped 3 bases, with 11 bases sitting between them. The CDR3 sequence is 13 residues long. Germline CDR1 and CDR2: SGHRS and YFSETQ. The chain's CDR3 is CASSPGDVYEQYF. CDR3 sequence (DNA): TGCGCCAGCAGCCCTGGTGACGTCTACGAGCAGTACTTC.

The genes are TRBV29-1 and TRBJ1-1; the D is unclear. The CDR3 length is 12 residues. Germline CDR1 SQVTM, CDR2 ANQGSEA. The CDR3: CAVSANRAEAFF. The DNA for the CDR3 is TGCGCTGTGTCCGCCAACCGGGCTGAAGCTTTCTTT.

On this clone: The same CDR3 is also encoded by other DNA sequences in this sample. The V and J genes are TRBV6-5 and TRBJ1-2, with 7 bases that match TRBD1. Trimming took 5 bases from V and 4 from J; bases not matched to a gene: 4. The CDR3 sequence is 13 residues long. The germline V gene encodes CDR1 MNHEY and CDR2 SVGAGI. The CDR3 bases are TGTGCCAGCAGTCGGGACAGAAGCTATGGCTACACCTTC. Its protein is CASSRDRSYGYTF.

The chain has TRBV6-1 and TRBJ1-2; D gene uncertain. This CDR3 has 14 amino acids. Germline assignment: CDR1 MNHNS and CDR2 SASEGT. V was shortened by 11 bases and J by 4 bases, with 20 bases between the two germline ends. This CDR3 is CAGLDPRPFYGYTF. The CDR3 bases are TGTGCCGGGTTGGATCCGAGACCTTTCTATGGCTACACCTTC.

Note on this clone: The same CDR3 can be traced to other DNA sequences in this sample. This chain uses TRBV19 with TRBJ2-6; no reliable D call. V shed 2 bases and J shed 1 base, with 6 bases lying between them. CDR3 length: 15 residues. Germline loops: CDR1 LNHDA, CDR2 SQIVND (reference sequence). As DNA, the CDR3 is TGTGCCAGTAGTATACCCCCTTCTGGGGCCAACGTCCTGACTTTC. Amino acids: CASSIPPSGANVLTF.

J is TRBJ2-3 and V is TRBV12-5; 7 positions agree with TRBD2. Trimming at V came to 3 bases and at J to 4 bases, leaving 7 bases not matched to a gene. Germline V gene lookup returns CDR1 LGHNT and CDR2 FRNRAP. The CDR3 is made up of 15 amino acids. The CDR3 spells CASGFGRAGADTQYF. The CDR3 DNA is TGTGCTAGTGGTTTTGGTCGGGCGGGAGCAGATACGCAGTATTTT.

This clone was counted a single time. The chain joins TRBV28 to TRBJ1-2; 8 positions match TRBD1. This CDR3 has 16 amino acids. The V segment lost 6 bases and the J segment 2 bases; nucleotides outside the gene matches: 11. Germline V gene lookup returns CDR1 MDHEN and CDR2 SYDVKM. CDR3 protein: CASRQRQGIRNYGYTF. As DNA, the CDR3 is TGTGCCAGCAGGCAACGACAGGGGATCCGAAACTATGGCTACACCTTC.

CDR3 loop: CASSYLGGRRAGELFF. CDR3 nucleotide sequence: TGTGCCAGCAGTTACTTAGGCGGGAGAAGGGCCGGGGAGCTGTTTTTT. V is TRBV6-6 and J is TRBJ2-2; TRBD2 matches 7 bases. This CDR3 contains 16 residues. CDR1 MNHNY and CDR2 SVGAGI come from the germline V gene (reference sequence). The V segment lost 1 base and the J segment 6 bases; nucleotides outside the gene matches: 8.

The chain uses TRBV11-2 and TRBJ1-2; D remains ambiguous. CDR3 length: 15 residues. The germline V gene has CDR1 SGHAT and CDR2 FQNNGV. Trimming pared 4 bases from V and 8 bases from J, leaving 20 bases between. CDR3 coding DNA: TGTGCCAGCAGCTCCTCACCGTCGGGGAGAGAGGGCTACACCTTC. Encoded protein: CASSSSPSGREGYTF.

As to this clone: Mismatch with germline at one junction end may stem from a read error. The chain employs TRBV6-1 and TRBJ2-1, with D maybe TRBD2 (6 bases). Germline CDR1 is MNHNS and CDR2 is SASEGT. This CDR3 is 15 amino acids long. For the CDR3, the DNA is TGTGCCAGCAGCGGAGGGGAAGGATCCTTCAATGAGCAGTTCTTC. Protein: CASSGGEGSFNEQFF.

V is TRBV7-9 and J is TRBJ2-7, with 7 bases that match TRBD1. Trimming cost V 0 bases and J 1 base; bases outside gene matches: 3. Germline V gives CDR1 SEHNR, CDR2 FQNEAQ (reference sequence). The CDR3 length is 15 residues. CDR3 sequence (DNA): TGTGCCAGCAGCTTAGCGGCAGGGGGATCCTACGAGCAGTACTTC. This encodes CASSLAAGGSYEQYF.

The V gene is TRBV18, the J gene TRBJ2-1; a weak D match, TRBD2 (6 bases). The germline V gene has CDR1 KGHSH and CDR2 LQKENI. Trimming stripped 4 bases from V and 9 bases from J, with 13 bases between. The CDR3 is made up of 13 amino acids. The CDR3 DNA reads TGTGCCAGCTCACTGAAGACTAGTACTGAGCAGTTCTTC. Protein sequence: CASSLKTSTEQFF.

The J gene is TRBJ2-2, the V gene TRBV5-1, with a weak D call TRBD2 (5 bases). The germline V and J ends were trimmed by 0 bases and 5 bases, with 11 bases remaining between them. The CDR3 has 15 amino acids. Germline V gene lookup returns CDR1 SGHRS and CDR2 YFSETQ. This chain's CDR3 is CASSLGGSRTGELFF. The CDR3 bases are TGCGCCAGCAGCTTGGGTGGGAGCCGGACCGGGGAGCTGTTTTTT. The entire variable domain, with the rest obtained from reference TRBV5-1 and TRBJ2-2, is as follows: KAGVTQTPRYLIKTRGQQVTLSCSPISGHRSVSWYQQTPGQGLQFLFEYFSETQRNKGNFPGRFSGRQFSNSRSEMNVSTLELGDSALYLCASSLGGSRTGELFFGEGSRLTVL.

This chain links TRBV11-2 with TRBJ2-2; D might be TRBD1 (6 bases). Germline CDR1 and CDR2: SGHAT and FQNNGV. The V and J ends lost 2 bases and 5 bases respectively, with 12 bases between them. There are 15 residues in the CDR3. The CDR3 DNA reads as TGTGCCAGCAGCTTATCCGCGCAGGGGACCGGGGAGCTGTTTTTT. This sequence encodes CASSLSAQGTGELFF.

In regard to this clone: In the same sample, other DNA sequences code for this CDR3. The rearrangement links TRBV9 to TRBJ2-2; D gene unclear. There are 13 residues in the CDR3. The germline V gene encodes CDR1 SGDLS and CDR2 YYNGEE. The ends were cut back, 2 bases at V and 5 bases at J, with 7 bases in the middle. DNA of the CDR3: TGTGCCAGCAGCGTTGAGGTGACCGGGGAGCTGTTTTTT. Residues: CASSVEVTGELFF.

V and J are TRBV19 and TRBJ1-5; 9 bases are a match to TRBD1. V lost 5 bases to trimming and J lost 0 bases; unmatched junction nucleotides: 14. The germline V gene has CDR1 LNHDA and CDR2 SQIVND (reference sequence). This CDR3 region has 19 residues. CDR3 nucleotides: TGTGCCAGTAGTGGAAAACAGGGGGCCCTAGTTTATAGCAATCAGCCCCAGCATTTT. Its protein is CASSGKQGALVYSNQPQHF. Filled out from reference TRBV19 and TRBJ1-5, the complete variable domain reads DGGITQSPKYLFRKEGQNVTLSCEQNLNHDAMYWYRQDPGQGLRLIYYSQIVNDFQKGDIAEGYSVSREKKESFPLTVTSAQKNPTAFYLCASSGKQGALVYSNQPQHFGDGTRLSIL.

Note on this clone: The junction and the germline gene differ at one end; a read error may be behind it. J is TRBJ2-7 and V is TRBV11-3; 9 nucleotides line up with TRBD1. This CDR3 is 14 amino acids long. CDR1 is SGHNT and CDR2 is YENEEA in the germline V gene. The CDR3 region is CASSLDRGSYEQYF. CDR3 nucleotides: TGTGCCAGCAGCCTAGACAGGGGGTCCTACGAGCAGTACTTC.

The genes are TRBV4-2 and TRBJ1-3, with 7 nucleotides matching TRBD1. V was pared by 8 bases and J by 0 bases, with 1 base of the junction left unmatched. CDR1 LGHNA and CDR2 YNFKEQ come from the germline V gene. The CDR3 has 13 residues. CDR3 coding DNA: TGTGCCAGCCGGGACAGCTCTGGAAACACCATATATTTT. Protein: CASRDSSGNTIYF.

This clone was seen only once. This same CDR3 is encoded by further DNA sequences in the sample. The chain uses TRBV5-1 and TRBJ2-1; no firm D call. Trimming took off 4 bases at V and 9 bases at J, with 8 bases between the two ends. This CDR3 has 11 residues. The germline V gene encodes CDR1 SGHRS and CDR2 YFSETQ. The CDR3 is CASSERSEQFF. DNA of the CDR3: TGCGCCAGCAGCGAGCGTTCTGAGCAGTTCTTC.

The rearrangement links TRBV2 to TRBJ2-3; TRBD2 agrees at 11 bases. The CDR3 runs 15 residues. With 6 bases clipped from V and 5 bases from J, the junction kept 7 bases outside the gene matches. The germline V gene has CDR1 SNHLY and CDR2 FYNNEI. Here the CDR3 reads CASRDSGRGKDTQYF. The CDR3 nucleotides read TGTGCCAGCAGGGATAGCGGGAGGGGGAAAGATACGCAGTATTTT.

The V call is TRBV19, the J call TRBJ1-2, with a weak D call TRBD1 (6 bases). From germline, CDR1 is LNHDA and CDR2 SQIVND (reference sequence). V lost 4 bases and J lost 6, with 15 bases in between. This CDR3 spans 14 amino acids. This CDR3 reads CASSTHRAPDGYTF. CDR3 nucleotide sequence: TGTGCCAGTAGTACCCACAGGGCCCCAGATGGCTACACCTTC.

CDR3 nucleotides: TGTGCCACCAGCAGAGGGTTAATAGAGACCCAGTACTTC. It translates to CATSRGLIETQYF. V gene TRBV15 combines with J gene TRBJ2-5, with D hard to call. The CDR3 totals 13 residues. V lost 1 base, J lost 4 bases, and 7 bases lay in between. Germline CDR1 is LNHNV and CDR2 is YYDKDF (reference sequence).

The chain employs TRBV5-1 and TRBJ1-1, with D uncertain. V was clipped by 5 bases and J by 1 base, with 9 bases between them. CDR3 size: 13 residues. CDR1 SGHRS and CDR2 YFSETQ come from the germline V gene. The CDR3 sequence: CASRRLENTEAFF. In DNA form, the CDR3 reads TGCGCCAGCAGGAGGTTGGAGAACACTGAAGCTTTCTTT.

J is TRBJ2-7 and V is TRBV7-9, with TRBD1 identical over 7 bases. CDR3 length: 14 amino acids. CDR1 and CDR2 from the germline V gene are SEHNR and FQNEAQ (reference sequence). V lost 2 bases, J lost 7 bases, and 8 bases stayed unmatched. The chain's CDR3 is CASSLIGGNLEQYF. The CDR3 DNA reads TGTGCCAGCAGCTTAATAGGGGGCAATCTAGAGCAGTACTTC.

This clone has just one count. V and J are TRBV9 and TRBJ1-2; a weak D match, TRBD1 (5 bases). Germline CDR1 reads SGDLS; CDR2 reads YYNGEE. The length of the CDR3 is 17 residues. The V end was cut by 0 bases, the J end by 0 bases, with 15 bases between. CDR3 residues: CASSVVERGEANYGYTF. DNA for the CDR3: TGTGCCAGCAGCGTAGTGGAGAGAGGGGAAGCTAACTATGGCTACACCTTC.

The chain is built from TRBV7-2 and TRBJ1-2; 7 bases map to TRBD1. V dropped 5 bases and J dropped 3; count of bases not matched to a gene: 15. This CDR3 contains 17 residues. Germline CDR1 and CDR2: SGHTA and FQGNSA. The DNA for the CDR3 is TGTGCCAGCAGCCCCCGTCGGTGGACAGGCTCTGACTATGGCTACACCTTC. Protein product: CASSPRRWTGSDYGYTF.

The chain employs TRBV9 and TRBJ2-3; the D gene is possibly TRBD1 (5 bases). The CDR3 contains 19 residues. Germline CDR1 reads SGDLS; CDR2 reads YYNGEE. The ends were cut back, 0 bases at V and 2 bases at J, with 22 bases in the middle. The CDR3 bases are TGTGCCAGCAGCGTAGAATATGGAAGAGGTAGGGGCGCCACAGATACGCAGTATTTT. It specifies CASSVEYGRGRGATDTQYF.

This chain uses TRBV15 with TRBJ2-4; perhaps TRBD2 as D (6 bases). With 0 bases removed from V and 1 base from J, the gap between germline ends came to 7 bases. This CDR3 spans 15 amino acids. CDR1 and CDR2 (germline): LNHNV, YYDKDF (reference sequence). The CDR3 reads CATSRDGSAKNIQYF. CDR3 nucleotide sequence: TGTGCCACCAGCAGAGACGGGAGCGCCAAAAACATTCAGTACTTC.

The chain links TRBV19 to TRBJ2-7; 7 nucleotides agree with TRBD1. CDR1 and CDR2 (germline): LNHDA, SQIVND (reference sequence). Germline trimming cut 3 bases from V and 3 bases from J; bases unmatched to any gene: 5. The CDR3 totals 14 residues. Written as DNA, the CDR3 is TGTGCCAGTAGTATTAGGGGACAGTACTACGAGCAGTACTTC. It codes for CASSIRGQYYEQYF.

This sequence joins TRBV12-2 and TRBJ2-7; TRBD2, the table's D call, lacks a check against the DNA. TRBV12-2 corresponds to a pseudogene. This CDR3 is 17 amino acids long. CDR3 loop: CASRLAHGYEESYEQYF. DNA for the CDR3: TGTGCAAGTCGCTTAGCGCACGGGTACGAGGAGTCCTACGAGCAGTACTTC.

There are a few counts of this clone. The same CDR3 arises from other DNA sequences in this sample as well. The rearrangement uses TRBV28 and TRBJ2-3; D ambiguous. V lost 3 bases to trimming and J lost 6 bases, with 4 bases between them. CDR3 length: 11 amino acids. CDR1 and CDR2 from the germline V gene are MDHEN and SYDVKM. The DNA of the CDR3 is TGTGCCAGCAGTTTCTCGGATACGCAGTATTTT. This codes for CASSFSDTQYF. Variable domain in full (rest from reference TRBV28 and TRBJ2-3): DVKVTQSSRYLVKRTGEKVFLECVQDMDHENMFWYRQDPGLGLRLIYFSYDVKMKEKGDIPEGYSVSREKKERFSLILESASTNQTSMYLCASSFSDTQYFGPGTRLTVL.